These 8 T cell receptor beta chains came from one sample sequenced in a study of T cells after yellow fever vaccination (dated by TCRdb to 2018 to 2020). Libraries were prepared through 5' RACE. For sequencing, an Illumina NovaSeq 6000 was employed. TCRdb cleaned the public reads at Q25 with fastp, built clones with MiXCR and kept in-frame beta chains. Rows are combined by CDR3 protein, so each entry shows the most common genes and DNA. The sample profile shows roughly 320,000 distinct CDR3 sequences; approximately 11% of them were found once. The ten biggest clones cover roughly 3% of the sample. The treatment or condition label for this specimen denotes: live attenuated yellow fever vaccine strain. The sequencing here drew on CD4+ T cells sorted from PBMCs, taken 45 days after the yellow fever booster vaccination. The receptors were gathered from a man in his late teens or twenties who received the YFV17D yellow fever vaccine.

This clonotype has a handful of counts. The V gene is TRBV18, the J gene TRBJ1-2; the match to TRBD1 covers 8 bases. Germline CDR1 KGHSH, CDR2 LQKENI. The CDR3 sequence is 16 residues long. V was pared by 0 bases and J by 6 bases, with 9 bases of the junction left unmatched. The DNA for the CDR3 is TGTGCCAGCTCACCACCGGGACAGGAAGTGGGCCATGGCTACACCTTC. Its translation: CASSPPGQEVGHGYTF.

There are a few counts of this clonotype. The chain joins TRBV6-6 to TRBJ2-7; a possible D gene is TRBD1 (5 bases). CDR1 is MNHNY, CDR2 SVGAGI, per germline (reference sequence). The ends were cut back, 2 bases at V and 6 bases at J, with 14 bases in the middle. The CDR3 sequence is 14 residues long. In DNA, the CDR3 is TGTGCCAGCAGTTACCAGGGCGGCCTTGTCGAGCAGTACTTC. Residues: CASSYQGGLVEQYF.

This clonotype was observed many times. V gene TRBV6-6 combines with J gene TRBJ2-2; 10 nucleotides match TRBD1. Germline V lookup: CDR1 MNHNY, CDR2 SVGAGI (reference sequence). With V trimmed by 6 bases and J by 3 bases, 4 bases remained unmatched. The length of the CDR3 is 15 residues. This CDR3 is CASRPGQGYTGELFF. The CDR3 DNA reads as TGTGCCAGCAGGCCGGGACAGGGGTACACCGGGGAGCTGTTTTTT.

This sequence joins TRBV25-1 and TRBJ1-1, with 11 bases aligning to TRBD1. V dropped 5 bases and J dropped 4; count of bases not matched to a gene: 6. Germline values: CDR1 MGHDK, CDR2 SYGVNS. The CDR3 runs 15 residues. For the CDR3, the DNA is TGTGCCAGCAGTAAGCTGGACAGGGGGCTCACTGAAGCTTTCTTT. Amino acid sequence: CASSKLDRGLTEAFF.

This clonotype was seen at least ten times. This chain uses TRBV6-2 or TRBV6-3 with TRBJ1-5; 7 nucleotides agree with TRBD1. The CDR3 covers 14 residues. Unmatched junction bases numbered 3, after V lost 6 bases and J lost 1 base. Germline CDR1 is MNHEY and CDR2 is SVGEGT. DNA for the CDR3: TGTGCCAGCAGACCGACAGGGAGCAATCAGCCCCAGCATTTT. Amino acid sequence: CASRPTGSNQPQHF.

This clonotype was observed a few times. The chain uses TRBV21-1 and TRBJ1-4. TRBV21-1 is a documented pseudogene. The CDR3 is made up of 13 amino acids. The CDR3 is CASSKGVGEKLFF. The CDR3, as DNA: TGTGCCAGCAGCAAAGGAGTAGGTGAAAAACTGTTTTTT.

The chain employs TRBV20-1 and TRBJ2-3; 13 bases agree with TRBD2. With 6 bases clipped from V and 2 bases from J, the junction kept 8 bases outside the gene matches. The CDR3 runs 16 residues. Germline CDR1 is DFQATT and CDR2 is SNEGSKA (reference sequence). CDR3 in DNA: TGCAGTGCCGAACCGGGACTAGCGGGGAACACAGATACGCAGTATTTT. Amino acid sequence: CSAEPGLAGNTDTQYF.

V usage is TRBV20-1 and J usage is TRBJ2-3; D uncertain. Germline CDR1 and CDR2: DFQATT and SNEGSKA (reference sequence). The CDR3 is 14 amino acids. Deletions cut 6 bases from V and 2 bases from J, with 15 bases between. The CDR3 sequence is CSAPPSGDTDTQYF. The CDR3 DNA reads TGCAGTGCCCCCCCCTCTGGCGACACAGATACGCAGTATTTT.